This T cell receptor beta chain stems from a study of T-cell memory formation after mild COVID-19. TCRdb reanalysed the 5' RACE reads using MiXCR and keeps one entry per CDR3 protein. This table has 400,000 to 500,000 distinct CDR3 sequences, roughly 20% appearing once. Study observations and caveats: Clones that contracted from day 15 to 85 had balanced CD4/CD8; later expanders were CD4+ biased. There were some responding clones in pre-infection memory, which suggested that cross-reactive memory had joined.

This clonotype was seen more than once but under ten times. Its target is not known. J lost 4 bases, V lost 11 bases, and 8 bases had no gene match. The CDR3 is 13 residues long. In germline, CDR1 is MNHEY, CDR2 SMNVEV (reference sequence). This sequence was found in an adult woman who had mild COVID-19 (a few samples of this study predate the infection). Cell type and time point are not known. This sequence joins TRBV27 and TRBJ2-1; 7 positions match TRBD2. Sequencing was carried out using PBMCs or a T cell subset sorted from them (not recorded which). The CDR3 nucleotides are TGTGCCGCCTCGCGGCGGGGGTACAATGAGCAGTTCTTC. It is translated as CAASRRGYNEQFF.